This T cell receptor (beta chain) stems from a study of OX40 agonist ivuxolimab in advanced cancers. In regard to this clone: What it binds is unknown.

Overall study findings and caveats: More expanded clones were found, on average, in CD8+ than in CD4+ T cells. Low clonal expansion, among the lowest seen, marked partial responders at 0.1-3.0 mg/kg. Dosing at 0.1 to 3.0 mg/kg was accompanied by clonal expansion of CD4+ and CD8+ blood T cells by week 6. Determination of antigen specificity was not performed for the expanded peripheral T cells.

Germline loops: CDR1 SGHRS, CDR2 YFSETQ. CDR3 size: 14 residues. V shed 1 base and J shed 5 bases, with 12 bases lying between them. Data came from immunoSEQ multiplex PCR; TCRdb stores just in-frame clones and leaves some out. The top ten clones hold 6.5% to 7.5% of a sample with under 55,000 clones, roughly nine tenths of them seen once. The sample consisted of CD4+ or CD8+ T cells sorted from blood, taken in a trial of the OX40 agonist ivuxolimab. The clonotype was recovered from an adult with an advanced solid tumor such as melanoma, head and neck, liver or kidney cancer. This chain uses TRBV5-1 with TRBJ1-1; D is possibly TRBD1 (5 bases). As DNA, the CDR3 is TGCGCCAGCAGCTTGTCCACCTGGGGGACTGAAGCTTTCTTT. This codes for CASSLSTWGTEAFF.